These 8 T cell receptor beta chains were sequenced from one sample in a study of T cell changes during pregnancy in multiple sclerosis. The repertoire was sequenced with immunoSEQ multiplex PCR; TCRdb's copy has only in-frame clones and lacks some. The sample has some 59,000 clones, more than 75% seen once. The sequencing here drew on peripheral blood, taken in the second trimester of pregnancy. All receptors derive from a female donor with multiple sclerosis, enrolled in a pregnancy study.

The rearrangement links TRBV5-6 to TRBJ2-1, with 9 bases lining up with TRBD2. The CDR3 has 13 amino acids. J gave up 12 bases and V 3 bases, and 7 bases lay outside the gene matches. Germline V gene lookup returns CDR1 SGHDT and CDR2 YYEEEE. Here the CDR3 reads CASSSRTSAVQFF. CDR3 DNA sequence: TGTGCCAGCAGCTCCCGGACTAGCGCGGTGCAGTTCTTC.

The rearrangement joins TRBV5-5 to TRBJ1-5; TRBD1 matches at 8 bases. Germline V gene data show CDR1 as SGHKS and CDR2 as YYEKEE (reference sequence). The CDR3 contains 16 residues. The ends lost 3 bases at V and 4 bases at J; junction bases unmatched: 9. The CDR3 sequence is CASSSRTGTMNQPQHF. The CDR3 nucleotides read TGTGCCAGCAGCTCAAGGACAGGGACCATGAATCAGCCCCAGCATTTT.

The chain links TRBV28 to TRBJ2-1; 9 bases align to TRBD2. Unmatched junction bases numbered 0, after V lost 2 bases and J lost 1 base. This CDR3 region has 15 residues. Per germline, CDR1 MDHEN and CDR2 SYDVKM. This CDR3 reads CASSLAGGSYNEQFF. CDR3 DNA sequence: TGTGCCAGCAGTTTAGCGGGGGGGTCCTACAATGAGCAGTTCTTC.

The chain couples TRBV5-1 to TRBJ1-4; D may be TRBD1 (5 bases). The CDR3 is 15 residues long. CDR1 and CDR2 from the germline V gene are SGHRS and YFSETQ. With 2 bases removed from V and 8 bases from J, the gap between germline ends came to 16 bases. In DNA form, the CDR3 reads TGCGCCAGCAGCTTAGGGGACTTCGGGAGGGAAAAACTGTTTTTT. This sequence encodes CASSLGDFGREKLFF.

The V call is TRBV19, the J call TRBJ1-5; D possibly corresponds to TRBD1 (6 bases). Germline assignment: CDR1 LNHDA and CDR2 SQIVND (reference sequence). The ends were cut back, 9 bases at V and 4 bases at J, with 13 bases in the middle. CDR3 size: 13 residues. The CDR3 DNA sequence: TGTGCCAGCGGCGACAGGAGAAATCAGCCCCAGCATTTT. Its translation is CASGDRRNQPQHF.

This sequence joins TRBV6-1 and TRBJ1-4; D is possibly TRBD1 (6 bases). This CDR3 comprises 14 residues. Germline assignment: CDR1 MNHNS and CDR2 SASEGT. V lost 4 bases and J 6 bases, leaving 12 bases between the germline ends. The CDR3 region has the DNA TGTGCCAGCAGTGCCGGAACAGGGCATGAAAAACTGTTTTTT. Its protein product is CASSAGTGHEKLFF.

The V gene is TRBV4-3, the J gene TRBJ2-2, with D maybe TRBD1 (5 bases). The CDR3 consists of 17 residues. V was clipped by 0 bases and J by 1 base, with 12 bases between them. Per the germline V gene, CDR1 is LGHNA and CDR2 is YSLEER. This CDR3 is CASSQDTYGQNTGELFF. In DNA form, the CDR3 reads TGCGCCAGCAGCCAAGATACCTACGGACAGAACACCGGGGAGCTGTTTTTT.

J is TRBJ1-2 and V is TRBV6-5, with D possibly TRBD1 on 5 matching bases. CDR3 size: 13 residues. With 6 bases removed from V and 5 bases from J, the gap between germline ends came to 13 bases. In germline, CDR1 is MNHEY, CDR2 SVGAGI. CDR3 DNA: TGTGCCAGCAGACAGGACCGGTCTTATGGCTACACCTTC. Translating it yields CASRQDRSYGYTF.